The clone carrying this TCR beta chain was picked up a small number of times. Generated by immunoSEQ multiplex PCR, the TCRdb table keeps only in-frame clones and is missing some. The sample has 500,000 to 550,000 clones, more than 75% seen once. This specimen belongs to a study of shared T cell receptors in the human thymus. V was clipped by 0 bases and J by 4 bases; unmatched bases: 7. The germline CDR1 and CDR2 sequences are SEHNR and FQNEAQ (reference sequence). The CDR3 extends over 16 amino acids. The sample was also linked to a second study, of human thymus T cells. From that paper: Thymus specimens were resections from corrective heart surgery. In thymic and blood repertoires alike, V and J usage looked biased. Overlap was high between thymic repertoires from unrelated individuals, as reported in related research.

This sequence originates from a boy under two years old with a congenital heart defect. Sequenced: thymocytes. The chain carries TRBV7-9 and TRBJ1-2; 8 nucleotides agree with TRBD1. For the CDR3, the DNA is TGTGCCAGCAGCTTAGCCCTGGGACAGGTCCCCTATGGCTACACCTTC. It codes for CASSLALGQVPYGYTF.